These 14 T cell receptor beta chains originate from one sample sequenced in a study of neurological immune-mediated disorders. The time point: longitudinal time-point 3. TCRdb processed the 5' RACE reads anew with MiXCR; each CDR3 protein has one entry. The sample consists of 95,000 to 110,000 distinct CDR3 sequences, about 10% of them appearing once. The sample taken for sequencing was PBMCs. These TCRs come from a female donor with HTLV-1-associated myelopathy (HAM/TSP).

This clonotype was found many times. This chain joins TRBV5-1 and TRBJ1-1; D remains unclear. There are 13 residues in the CDR3. In germline, CDR1 is SGHRS, CDR2 YFSETQ. V gave up 5 bases and J gave up 8 bases, with 16 bases separating them. CDR3 nucleotide sequence: TGCGCCAGCAGTACGGATCGGGGAAGAGAAGCTTTCTTT. Protein: CASSTDRGREAFF.

In its sample, this clonotype was seen a few times. The chain combines TRBV12-3 or TRBV12-4 with TRBJ2-6; D gene unclear. Trimming pared 6 bases from V and 0 bases from J, leaving 9 bases between. The CDR3 is 15 amino acids. The CDR3 DNA is TGTGCCAGCAGACCTGACGGCTCTGGGGCCAACGTCCTGACTTTC. Translation gives CASRPDGSGANVLTF.

The genes are TRBV20-1 and TRBJ2-3; 7 nucleotides line up with TRBD2. The CDR3 loop spans 16 amino acids. V lost 3 bases to trimming and J lost 4 bases; unmatched junction nucleotides: 13. The germline gives CDR1 DFQATT, CDR2 SNEGSKA (reference sequence). The CDR3: CSARPPGRGWSDTQYF. The DNA of the CDR3 is TGCAGTGCTAGGCCCCCGGGGCGGGGGTGGTCAGATACGCAGTATTTT.

Many counts were recorded for this clonotype. This sequence joins TRBV12-3 or TRBV12-4 and TRBJ1-2; D gene unclear. This CDR3 has 15 residues. The germline V and J ends were trimmed by 5 bases and 5 bases, with 18 bases remaining between them. CDR3 in DNA: TGTGCCAGCAGTGCGAGCAGGAACAATCTTTATGGCTACACCTTC. It codes for CASSASRNNLYGYTF.

This clonotype was picked up many times. An end of the junction differs from the germline gene, which may be a read error. This chain links TRBV7-7 with TRBJ2-5, with D perhaps TRBD2 (6 bases). The CDR3 runs 13 residues. Germline V gives CDR1 SSHAT, CDR2 FNYEAQ (reference sequence). The CDR3 spells CASSQARGETQYF. Here the CDR3 DNA reads TGTGCTAGCAGCCAAGCGCGGGGCGAGACCCAGTACTTC.

Turning to this clonotype: A much larger clone lies one base from this, so it may be a read error. CDR3 DNA sequence: TGCAGTGCTAGACCCTCTACCTGGGAGACCCAGTACTTC. Its translation: CSARPSTWETQYF. This rearrangement joins TRBV20-1 to TRBJ2-5, with no clear D. V was clipped by 2 bases and J by 5 bases, with 12 bases between them. The CDR3 is made up of 13 amino acids. CDR1 DFQATT and CDR2 SNEGSKA come from the germline V gene (reference sequence).

Points on this clonotype: The junction departs from the called germline gene at one end, perhaps through a read error. This chain uses TRBV5-1 with TRBJ2-3; no clear D. Germline loops: CDR1 SGHRS, CDR2 YFSETQ. The CDR3 loop spans 16 amino acids. CDR3 sequence reads: CASSSTRTARTDTKYF. CDR3 sequence (DNA): TGCGCCAGCAGCTCCACCAGGACGGCTAGAACAGATACGAAGTATTTT.

This clonotype has a count of ten or more. The chain couples TRBV24-1 to TRBJ2-1; TRBD2 matches at 8 bases. With V trimmed by 0 bases and J by 4 bases, 4 bases remained unmatched. CDR1 and CDR2 (germline): KGHDR, SFDVKD. The CDR3 contains 16 residues. This CDR3 reads CATSDLGRGDYNEQFF. In DNA, the CDR3 is TGTGCCACCAGTGATTTGGGGCGGGGGGATTACAATGAGCAGTTCTTC.

This clonotype was recorded at least ten times. J is TRBJ2-7 and V is TRBV6-5, with D perhaps matching TRBD2 (6 bases). The germline V gene encodes CDR1 MNHEY and CDR2 SVGAGI. Trimming pared 8 bases from V and 1 base from J, leaving 12 bases between. The CDR3 contains 13 residues. CDR3 amino acids: CASRRGGSYEQYF. Written as DNA, the CDR3 is TGTGCCAGCCGCCGTGGGGGGTCCTACGAGCAGTACTTC.

This clonotype was seen repeatedly, ten times or more. The chain combines TRBV5-1 with TRBJ2-5; 8 bases line up with TRBD2. The CDR3 runs to 15 residues. The germline V gene has CDR1 SGHRS and CDR2 YFSETQ. V shed 0 bases, J shed 7 bases, and the junction held 8 bases outside the gene matches. As DNA, the CDR3 is TGCGCCAGCAGCTTGGAGCTCTCCGGGGGGGTGACCCAGTACTTC. Translating it yields CASSLELSGGVTQYF. Drawing the rest from reference TRBV5-1 and TRBJ2-5, the complete variable domain is KAGVTQTPRYLIKTRGQQVTLSCSPISGHRSVSWYQQTPGQGLQFLFEYFSETQRNKGNFPGRFSGRQFSNSRSEMNVSTLELGDSALYLCASSLELSGGVTQYFGPGTRLLVL.

This clonotype was seen at least ten times. This chain links TRBV24-1 with TRBJ2-3, with D hard to call. The ends were cut back, 2 bases at V and 1 base at J, with 9 bases in the middle. This CDR3 contains 15 residues. Germline assignment: CDR1 KGHDR and CDR2 SFDVKD. The CDR3 region is CATSDYGLGTDTQYF. The CDR3 nucleotides are TGTGCCACCAGTGATTACGGGCTTGGCACAGATACGCAGTATTTT.

This clonotype has a count of ten or more. The chain recombines TRBV10-1 with TRBJ2-1; the D is unclear. Deletions cut 4 bases from V and 11 bases from J, with 15 bases between. There are 13 residues in the CDR3. Per the germline V gene, CDR1 is WNHNN and CDR2 is SYGVQD (reference sequence). CDR3 protein: CASSGENEAQQFF. The CDR3 nucleotides read TGCGCCAGCAGTGGGGAAAATGAGGCCCAGCAGTTCTTC.

This clonotype was recorded many times. The rearrangement links TRBV27 to TRBJ2-3; D not certain. CDR1 MNHEY and CDR2 SMNVEV come from the germline V gene (reference sequence). The CDR3 is 13 residues long. Trimming removed 3 bases from V and 2 bases from J, with 6 bases in between. CDR3 DNA: TGTGCCAGCAGTTTTTTGAACACAGATACGCAGTATTTT. This sequence encodes CASSFLNTDTQYF.

Many counts were recorded for this clonotype. Here the CDR3 DNA reads TGCGCCAGCCGATCGGTCAGGGCGTCCGAGACCCAGTACTTC. As protein: CASRSVRASETQYF. This sequence joins TRBV4-1 and TRBJ2-5; TRBD1 is a possible D gene (5 bases). From germline, CDR1 is MGHRA and CDR2 YSYEKL. V lost 8 bases and J 5 bases, leaving 18 bases between the germline ends. The CDR3 is 14 residues long.